The 16 T cell receptor beta chains below were found in one sample sequenced in a study of cytotoxic CD8 clonotypes in ibrutinib-treated CLL (dated by TCRdb to about 2021). Libraries came from the immunoSEQ multiplex PCR assay. TCRdb stores this immuneACCESS table with in-frame sequences only. Part of the clones is absent; in the studies checked, under half of the shortfall reflects unresolved V genes, and no reason is known for the rest. The sample table holds roughly 170,000 clones, of which about four fifths were seen once. The ten largest account for about 4.5% of the sample. Explained via the paper, the time point label denotes: roughly 23 months on ibrutinib. The source was PBMCs, collected after 24 months of ibrutinib treatment. The receptors here all came from a human donor with chronic lymphocytic leukemia.

The rearrangement links TRBV28 to TRBJ2-7, with 7 bases lining up with TRBD2. CDR3 length equals 14 residues. CDR1 and CDR2 from the germline V gene are MDHEN and SYDVKM. V dropped 5 bases and J dropped 4; count of bases not matched to a gene: 8. The CDR3, as DNA: TGTGCCAGCAGTCCGAGCGGGGCCGGATACGAGCAGTACTTC. Translation gives CASSPSGAGYEQYF.

V usage is TRBV6-5 and J usage is TRBJ2-3, with 12 bases identical to TRBD2. J gave up 4 bases and V 4 bases, and 6 bases lay outside the gene matches. The CDR3 length is 16 residues. Germline assignment: CDR1 MNHEY and CDR2 SVGAGI. Here the CDR3 DNA reads TGTGCCAGCAGTTCCCAACTAGCGGGAGGTTCAGATACGCAGTATTTT. Protein sequence: CASSSQLAGGSDTQYF.

This chain links TRBV6-5 with TRBJ1-2, with 8 positions matching TRBD1. The CDR3 consists of 14 residues. The germline CDR1 and CDR2 sequences are MNHEY and SVGAGI. J gave up 7 bases and V 4 bases, and 8 bases lay outside the gene matches. The CDR3 loop reads CASSSQGAGSGYTF. The DNA of the CDR3 is TGTGCCAGCAGTTCTCAGGGGGCGGGAAGTGGCTACACCTTC.

The V gene is TRBV7-8, the J gene TRBJ1-4, with no clear D. The V end was cut by 1 base, the J end by 2 bases, with 5 bases between. The CDR3 totals 14 residues. Germline V gene data show CDR1 as SGHVS and CDR2 as FQNEAQ. CDR3 residues: CASSLGLTNEKLFF. CDR3 in DNA: TGTGCCAGCAGCTTAGGTCTGACTAATGAAAAACTGTTTTTT.

CDR3: CASSVTSGANVLTF. The DNA for the CDR3 is TGTGCCAGCAGCGTCACTTCTGGGGCCAACGTCCTGACTTTC. This sequence joins TRBV9 and TRBJ2-6; D gene uncertain. The CDR3 runs to 14 residues. Germline assignment: CDR1 SGDLS and CDR2 YYNGEE. V lost 2 bases and J 1 base, leaving 4 bases between the germline ends.

This chain joins TRBV7-3 and TRBJ1-1; the match to TRBD1 covers 9 bases. Germline V lookup: CDR1 SGHTA, CDR2 FQGTGA. The CDR3 spans 14 residues. Trimming took 6 bases from V and 1 from J; bases not matched to a gene: 3. For the CDR3, the DNA is TGTGCCAGCAGGGGGACAGGGTCGAACACTGAAGCTTTCTTT. Its protein is CASRGTGSNTEAFF.

The chain has TRBV28 and TRBJ2-7; 9 nucleotides align to TRBD1. This CDR3 has 14 amino acids. Germline V CDR1 and CDR2: MDHEN, SYDVKM. The trim removed 7 bases at V and 7 bases at J, leaving 11 bases unmatched. For the CDR3, the DNA is TGTGCCAGCAACTTGAGGGACAGGGTTAGGGAGCAGTACTTC. Translated, it gives CASNLRDRVREQYF. The complete variable domain, with remaining parts taken from reference TRBV28 and TRBJ2-7, reads DVKVTQSSRYLVKRTGEKVFLECVQDMDHENMFWYRQDPGLGLRLIYFSYDVKMKEKGDIPEGYSVSREKKERFSLILESASTNQTSMYLCASNLRDRVREQYFGPGTRLTVT.

The CDR3 bases are TGCGCCAGCAGCCGCGGGGGGAAGGGCGCAAACACTGAAGCTTTCTTT. Translating gives CASSRGGKGANTEAFF. J is TRBJ1-1 and V is TRBV5-1, with a tentative D call TRBD1 (5 bases). Trimming left V 4 bases short and J 2 bases short, with 18 bases between. Germline CDR1 is SGHRS and CDR2 is YFSETQ. CDR3 length: 16 amino acids.

V gene TRBV10-3 combines with J gene TRBJ2-7; D is possibly TRBD2 (5 bases). The CDR3 has 13 residues. V lost 6 bases to trimming and J lost 3 bases, with 12 bases between them. The V gene's germline CDR1 is ENHRY and CDR2 SYGVKD. The CDR3 DNA reads as TGTGCCATCAGAGGTGGACTCAACTACGAGCAGTACTTC. It yields the protein CAIRGGLNYEQYF.

This clone turned up a few times. CDR3 region: CASSSLDRDPSPLHF. The CDR3 DNA sequence: TGTGCCAGCAGTTCCCTGGACAGGGATCCTTCACCCCTCCACTTT. The chain recombines TRBV25-1 with TRBJ1-6, with 8 bases fitting TRBD1. This CDR3 has 15 residues. The germline V gene has CDR1 MGHDK and CDR2 SYGVNS. After removal of 5 bases from V and 9 bases from J, the junction contained 9 bases not matched to a gene.

The rearrangement joins TRBV11-3 to TRBJ2-1, with D uncertain. The germline V and J ends were trimmed by 1 base and 12 bases, with 10 bases remaining between them. Germline CDR1 is SGHNT and CDR2 is YENEEA. CDR3 length: 12 amino acids. CDR3 residues: CASSLGSGVQFF. Written as DNA, the CDR3 is TGTGCCAGCAGCTTAGGTTCGGGCGTGCAGTTCTTC.

The chain recombines TRBV5-1 with TRBJ1-2; D remains unclear. Trimming took 0 bases from V and 0 from J, leaving 9 bases between them. CDR1 SGHRS and CDR2 YFSETQ come from the germline V gene. This CDR3 contains 15 residues. Here the CDR3 reads CASSLAAVANYGYTF. For the CDR3, the DNA is TGCGCCAGCAGCTTGGCGGCAGTAGCTAACTATGGCTACACCTTC.

This sequence joins TRBV4-1 and TRBJ2-2; D is possibly TRBD2 (5 bases). The CDR3 is 15 residues long. Germline CDR1 reads MGHRA; CDR2 reads YSYEKL. V was shortened by 1 base and J by 5 bases, with 11 bases between the two germline ends. CDR3 loop: CASSQGGKGTGELFF. The CDR3 coding sequence is TGCGCCAGCAGCCAAGGAGGGAAAGGGACCGGGGAGCTGTTTTTT.

This chain connects TRBV7-6 to TRBJ2-2; D possibly matches TRBD1 or TRBD2 (5 bases each). Germline CDR1 is SGHVS and CDR2 is FNYEAQ. Trimming took 10 bases from V and 5 from J, leaving 11 bases between them. This CDR3 contains 12 residues. The CDR3 spells CATRWGTGELFF. The DNA of the CDR3 is TGTGCCACCAGGTGGGGGACCGGGGAGCTGTTTTTT.

J is TRBJ1-4 and V is TRBV5-1; D is perhaps TRBD1 (6 bases). This CDR3 contains 14 residues. CDR1 is SGHRS, CDR2 YFSETQ, per germline. Trimming shortened V by 3 bases and J by 8 bases, and 14 bases separated the two germline ends. In DNA, the CDR3 is TGCGCCAGCAGCTCGACCGGGACAACAGAAAAACTGTTTTTT. Amino acid sequence: CASSSTGTTEKLFF.

The gene calls are TRBV7-2 and TRBJ2-4, with TRBD2 matching over 9 bases. The CDR3 spans 14 residues. Germline CDR1 SGHTA, CDR2 FQGNSA. V lost 3 bases to trimming and J lost 8 bases; unmatched junction nucleotides: 5. CDR3 protein: CASSFSGSGYIQYF. The CDR3 region has the DNA TGTGCCAGCAGCTTTAGCGGGAGCGGTTACATTCAGTACTTC.